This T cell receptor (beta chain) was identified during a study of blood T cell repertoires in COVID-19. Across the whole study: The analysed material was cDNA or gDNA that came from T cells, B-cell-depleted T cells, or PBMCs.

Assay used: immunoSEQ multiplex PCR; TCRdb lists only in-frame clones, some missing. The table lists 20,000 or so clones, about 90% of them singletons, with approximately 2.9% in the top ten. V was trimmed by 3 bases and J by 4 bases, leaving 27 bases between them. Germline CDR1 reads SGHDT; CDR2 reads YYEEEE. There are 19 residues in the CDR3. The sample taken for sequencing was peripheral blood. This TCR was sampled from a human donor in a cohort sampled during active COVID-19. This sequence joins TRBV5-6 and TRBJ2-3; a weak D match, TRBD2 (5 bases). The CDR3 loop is CASSSHSALDSSTADTQYF. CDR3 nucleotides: TGTGCCAGCAGCTCTCATTCAGCATTGGACTCGAGCACAGCAGATACGCAGTATTTT.